This TCR beta chain was sequenced in a study of CD8+ T cells in alopecia areata (dated by TCRdb to 2016 to 2018). Background for the entire study: Treated patients were enrolled in an open-label pilot trial of oral tofacitinib at 5 to 10 mg twice daily for moderate-to-severe alopecia areata. Biopsies were taken from tofacitinib-treated patients at baseline and at 4 and 24 weeks of treatment, and a later scalp biopsy was taken in several of the tofacitinib-treated patients. TCRbeta CDR3 regions were amplified by immunoSEQ multiplex PCR using 35 Vbeta forward and 13 Jbeta reverse primers. Tofacitinib was given for 6 to 18 months, followed by 6 months of follow-up off drug to assess delayed response and recurrence. RNA was extracted with the PAXgene miRNA kit for fixed scalp, the miRNeasy kit for PBMCs, and the RNeasy kit for mouse skin. Scalp tissue and sorted CD4+ and CD8+ peripheral blood T cells from patchy and totalis/universalis alopecia areata patients and from healthy controls were covered by human TCRbeta sequencing. To study T cell clonal expansion in alopecia areata, the researchers applied high-throughput TCRbeta sequencing to both the C3H/HeJ mouse model and human patients. Scalp clonality was compared among normal scalp (n=4), patchy alopecia areata scalp (n=8), and alopecia totalis/universalis scalp (n=8). Paper-wide results and their limitations: Lesional scalp, especially in alopecia totalis/universalis, showed higher clonality and more expanded CD8+ clones than normal scalp, suggesting antigenic drive. Resident alphabeta T cells in normal human skin are also sequenced, complicating scalp TCR repertoire analysis, unlike mouse skin dominated by gammadelta T cells. Shared TCR sequences between patients were less evident than in mice, which may be partly attributable to HLA diversity in the patient population.

Receptors were amplified or captured by the immunoSEQ multiplex PCR assay. RNA was extracted from all samples and reverse transcribed into cDNA, which served as template for TCR sequencing. SuperScript III was used to make first-strand cDNA, primed with a 2:1 mix of oligo-dT and random hexamers. A synthetic immune receptor repertoire was used to assess amplification bias, and residual bias was removed computationally. The authors' analysis ran thus. Raw reads were preprocessed for error removal, and CDR3 was defined according to IMGT conventions as running from the conserved cysteine to phenylalanine. To get clonality, Shannon entropy was normalized by log2 of the number of productive unique TCRs and the result was subtracted from 1. Whether each scalp clone was CD4 or CD8 was inferred by checking scalp TCRbeta sequences against the CD4 and CD8 repertoires from sorted blood. Imported from immuneACCESS, the table was reduced by TCRdb to in-frame sequences with V and J called. These copies leave out some clones; in studies compared against another copy, an unresolved V gene accounts for under half, and the cause of the remainder is not known. V, J and clone size are taken as reported in that table, and D and trimming were inferred from the DNA itself. For this sample the table gives 150,000 to 200,000 clones, of which around 50% were detected only once. About 15% of the sample comes from the top ten.

A few counts support this clone. Its binding antigen is unknown. No per-base quality is available; no much larger clone lies one base away. Cut back by 7 bases and 6 bases, the V and J ends lie 7 bases apart. CDR3 length: 10 amino acids, cysteine to phenylalanine. Kept here is only the CDR3 DNA, which spans 30 bases and is read in frame from base 1. The germline V gene sets CDR1 to SGHAT and CDR2 to FQNNGV. The time point label here, explained by the study, means: baseline before oral tofacitinib. From alopecia areata patients, peripheral blood was collected along with lesional scalp punch biopsies. PBMCs were separated by density centrifugation and stained for CD3, CD4 and CD8, after which CD4+ and CD8+ T cells were sorted on a FACSAria.

This TCR was recovered from a human donor with alopecia areata. The sequence links TRBV11-2 to TRBJ2-7, with the D gene not confidently named. The specimen comprised CD4+ T cells sorted from blood, sampled at week 0. The sequence in DNA is TGTGCCAGCACTTCTTCCGAGCAGTACTTC. This gives the protein CASTSSEQYF.